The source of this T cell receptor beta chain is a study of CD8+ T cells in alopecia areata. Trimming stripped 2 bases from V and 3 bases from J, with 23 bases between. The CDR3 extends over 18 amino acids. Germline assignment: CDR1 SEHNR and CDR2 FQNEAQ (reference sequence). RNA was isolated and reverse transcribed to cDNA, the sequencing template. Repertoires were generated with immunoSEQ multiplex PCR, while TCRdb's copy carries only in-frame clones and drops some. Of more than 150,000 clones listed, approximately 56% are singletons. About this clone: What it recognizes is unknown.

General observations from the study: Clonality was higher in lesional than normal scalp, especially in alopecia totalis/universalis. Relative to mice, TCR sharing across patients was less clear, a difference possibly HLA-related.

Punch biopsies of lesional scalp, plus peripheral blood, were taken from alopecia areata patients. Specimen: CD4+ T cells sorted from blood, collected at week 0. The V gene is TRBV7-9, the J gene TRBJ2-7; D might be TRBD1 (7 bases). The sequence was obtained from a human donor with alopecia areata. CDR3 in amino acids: CASSLPGGLRQGNYEQYF. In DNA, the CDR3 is TGTGCCAGCAGCTTACCAGGGGGGTTGCGACAGGGAAACTACGAGCAGTACTTC.